The T cell receptor (beta chain) under discussion was sequenced for a study of T cells in Graves' hyperthyroidism and ophthalmopathy. This CDR3 has 15 amino acids. The V end lost 2 bases, the J end lost 5 bases, and 14 bases lay between the germline ends. Notes on the study in general: In blood, most of the thyroid clonotypes expanded above 0.001 were also present.

The sample holds many counts of this clonotype. No antigen is known for it. There were TCR beta CDR3 regions amplified from RNA transcripts. With the HTBI primer set, the TCR CDR3 went through a first round of RT-PCR. Via MiXCR, TCRdb re-called the multiplex PCR reads, giving one row per CDR3 protein. The sample yields 340,000 or so distinct CDR3 sequences, roughly 15% seen once. Sample: blood. This clonotype was sampled from a young man with Graves' hyperthyroidism. The V call is TRBV12-3 or TRBV12-4, the J call TRBJ2-3; TRBD2 might be the D (5 bases). The DNA of the CDR3 is TGTGCCAGCAGTTTAACGGCTAGCTCGGGAGATACGCAGTATTTT. It encodes CASSLTASSGDTQYF.